Presented here are 9 T cell receptor beta chains from one specimen sequenced in a study of spatial heterogeneity in lung cancer. TCRdb redid the calling of the 5' RACE reads with MiXCR, one entry per CDR3 protein. This table holds some 11,000 distinct CDR3 sequences, 8.5% to 9.5% found once. As to time point: sample taken at primary tumor resection. Unsorted samples of tumor, nontumor lung or frozen PBMC had their whole RNA sequenced. This sample comprised PBMCs, obtained at surgery. The origin of the receptors is a male donor with early-stage non-small cell lung cancer.

By proportion, this clonotype is medium-sized. The CDR3 sequence is CASSPQPGQGREAFF. The CDR3 DNA reads TGTGCCAGTAGTCCTCAACCGGGACAGGGAAGAGAAGCTTTCTTT. The V call is TRBV19, the J call TRBJ1-1; 9 bases match TRBD1. This CDR3 has 15 residues. J lost 8 bases, V lost 5 bases, and 12 bases had no gene match. Germline V CDR1 and CDR2: LNHDA, SQIVND (reference sequence).

In this sample, this clonotype is medium-sized. The rearrangement links TRBV5-4 to TRBJ2-7, with 9 bases aligning to TRBD2. Germline V gene data show CDR1 as SGHNT and CDR2 as YYREEE (reference sequence). V lost 4 bases and J lost 1; bases outside the gene matches: 6. The CDR3 is 15 amino acids. The CDR3 DNA follows: TGTGCCAGCAGCGACCCGGGACTAGCTTCCTACGAGCAGTACTTC. Residues: CASSDPGLASYEQYF.

This clonotype was seen repeatedly, ten times or more. The chain couples TRBV7-9 to TRBJ2-7, with D possibly being TRBD2 (6 bases). Germline lookup yields CDR1 SEHNR and CDR2 FQNEAQ (reference sequence). This CDR3 region has 15 residues. V lost 4 bases and J lost 7, with 20 bases in between. The CDR3 DNA reads as TGTGCCAGCAGCTACCGTGGAGGGCCTTTCGAGGAGCAGTACTTC. This codes for CASSYRGGPFEEQYF. The full variable domain, in which reference TRBV7-9 and TRBJ2-7 provide the parts outside the CDR3, is DTGVSQNPRHKITKRGQNVTFRCDPISEHNRLYWYRQTLGQGPEFLTYFQNEAQLEKSRLLSDRFSAERPKGSFSTLEIQRTEQGDSAMYLCASSYRGGPFEEQYFGPGTRLTVT.

Ten or more counts support this clonotype. The CDR3 nucleotides read TGTGCCAGCAGCTCGTGGCTGACAGGGTGGCTGTTCTTC. Its protein product is CASSSWLTGWLFF. The V and J genes are TRBV5-5 and TRBJ2-1; TRBD1 matches 7 bases. CDR1 SGHKS and CDR2 YYEKEE come from the germline V gene (reference sequence). This CDR3 is built from 13 residues. The trim removed 3 bases at V and 15 bases at J, leaving 12 bases unmatched.

This clonotype was seen many times. The chain combines TRBV4-3 with TRBJ2-2; a weak D match, TRBD2 (6 bases). V lost 0 bases to trimming and J lost 3 bases, with 14 bases between them. Germline loops: CDR1 LGHNA, CDR2 YSLEER. CDR3 length equals 17 residues. Here the CDR3 reads CASSQDLRGGDTGELFF. In DNA form, the CDR3 reads TGCGCCAGCAGCCAAGATCTTAGGGGCGGGGACACCGGGGAGCTGTTTTTT.

In its sample, this clonotype was seen many times. This sequence joins TRBV4-3 and TRBJ2-5, with 8 bases aligning to TRBD1. Unmatched junction bases numbered 18, after V lost 1 base and J lost 5 bases. The CDR3 consists of 19 residues. Germline CDR1 LGHNA, CDR2 YSLEER. CDR3 sequence reads: CASSQGFLGQVTSSETQYF. In DNA form, the CDR3 reads TGCGCCAGCAGCCAAGGGTTTCTGGGACAGGTTACCAGTTCGGAGACCCAGTACTTC.

This clonotype has just a few counts. The chain carries TRBV18 and TRBJ2-1; no clear D. The germline CDR1 and CDR2 sequences are KGHSH and LQKENI. Between the trimmed V and J ends, which lost 3 bases and 0 bases, there was a span of 12 bases. CDR3 length: 16 residues. The CDR3 sequence is CASSPPEGGSYNEQFF. The CDR3 DNA sequence: TGTGCCAGCTCACCCCCAGAAGGCGGCTCCTACAATGAGCAGTTCTTC.

This clonotype was seen at least ten times. The chain carries TRBV27 and TRBJ1-6, with D unresolved. Germline-derived CDR1 and CDR2 are MNHEY and SMNVEV (reference sequence). V was trimmed by 10 bases and J by 4 bases, leaving 14 bases between them. The CDR3 consists of 14 residues. CDR3 sequence (DNA): TGTGCCACCCAATTACGGCCTTATAATTCACCCCTCCACTTT. The encoded protein is CATQLRPYNSPLHF.

This clonotype was picked up many times. The chain uses TRBV6-5 and TRBJ2-1; D unresolved. The CDR3 extends over 14 amino acids. Germline values: CDR1 MNHEY, CDR2 SVGAGI. The V gene lost 0 bases and the J gene lost 7 bases, with 10 bases spanning the gap. The CDR3 sequence is CASSYSNYGNEQFF. The CDR3, as DNA: TGTGCCAGCAGTTACTCGAATTACGGGAATGAGCAGTTCTTC.